This is a list of T cell receptor beta chains from one sample in a study of blood T cell repertoires in COVID-19. The table came from immunoSEQ multiplex PCR; TCRdb's copy has only in-frame clones and leaves some out. The sample lists 200,000 to 300,000 clones; less than 90% were seen once. The sample comprised peripheral blood. Receptors originate from a man in his fifties or sixties with acute or convalescent COVID-19. The CDR3 runs from the conserved cysteine through the conserved F or W. D genes are given only for firm matches. Clone size appears in some rows only: once, few, many, or a class for an expanded clone.

>18|TRBJ2-3|TRBV7-7|-|TRBD2
CASSPIHPGLAGVDTQYF
TGTGCTAGCAGCCCGATACATCCGGGACTAGCGGGGGTAGATACGCAGTATTTT
>15|TRBJ2-1|TRBV5-1|-|TRBD1
CASTRDRGIGNEQFF
TGCGCCAGCACCAGGGACAGGGGTATAGGGAATGAGCAGTTCTTC
>15|TRBJ1-1|TRBV7-2|-|TRBD1
CASSPQTGVGAEAFF
TGTGCCAGCAGCCCGCAGACAGGGGTGGGGGCTGAAGCTTTCTTT
>13|TRBJ1-1|TRBV6-5|-|-
CASSNRVNTEAFF
TGTGCCAGCAGCAACAGGGTTAACACTGAAGCTTTCTTT
>18|TRBJ2-4|TRBV3-1/TRBV3-2|-|-
CASSLKGRGRGTKNIQYF
TGTGCCAGCAGCCTTAAGGGGAGGGGAAGGGGGACCAAAAACATTCAGTACTTC
>14|TRBJ2-2|TRBV19|-|TRBD1
CASSSGTVNGELFF
TGTGCCAGTAGCTCCGGGACAGTAAACGGGGAGCTGTTTTTT
>13|TRBJ1-4|TRBV6-1|-|TRBD1
CASRGQVGGKLFF
TGTGCCAGCAGGGGACAGGTCGGGGGAAAACTGTTTTTT
>14|TRBJ2-7|TRBV6-5|-|-
CASSGQGGSYEQYF
TGTGCCAGCAGCGGTCAAGGAGGCTCCTACGAGCAGTACTTC
>15|TRBJ2-7|TRBV3-1/TRBV3-2|-|TRBD2
CASSRLAGGTYEQYF
TGTGCCAGCAGCCGCCTAGCGGGGGGGACCTACGAGCAGTACTTC
>16|TRBJ1-3|TRBV2|once|-
CASRVDGLSSGNTIYF
TGTGCCAGCAGGGTAGACGGACTGAGCTCTGGAAACACCATATATTTT
>13|TRBJ1-5|TRBV7-8|few|-
CASSQDTAQPQHF
TGTGCCAGCAGCCAGGACACCGCTCAGCCCCAGCATTTT
>15|TRBJ2-7|TRBV4-1|-|-
CASSQEAPRAYEQYF
TGCGCCAGCAGCCAAGAGGCTCCGCGGGCCTACGAGCAGTACTTC
>13|TRBJ1-1|TRBV6-2/TRBV6-3|-|TRBD1
CASSTTGETEAFF
TGTGCCAGCAGTACCACAGGGGAGACTGAAGCTTTCTTT
>13|TRBJ1-1|TRBV6-5|-|-
CASSPGGNTEAFF
TGTGCCAGCAGCCCCGGGGGGAACACTGAAGCTTTCTTT
>14|TRBJ2-1|TRBV2|-|TRBD1
CASTWTGTYNEQFF
TGTGCCAGCACTTGGACAGGCACGTACAATGAGCAGTTCTTC
>16|TRBJ2-3|TRBV7-8|-|TRBD2
CASSPRGLAGADTQYF
TGTGCCAGCAGCCCGCGCGGACTAGCGGGAGCAGATACGCAGTATTTT